The rows below give T cell receptor beta chains drawn from one sample of a study of T-cell memory formation after mild COVID-19. A single record per CDR3 protein comes from TCRdb applying MiXCR to the 5' RACE reads. There are 150,000 or so distinct CDR3 sequences in the sample; more than 12% occur only once, and less than 15% lies in the top ten. Sample: PBMCs or a T cell subset sorted from them (not recorded which). These receptors came from an adult woman who had mild COVID-19 (a few samples of this study predate the infection). Cell type and time point are not known. Both conserved end residues are part of each CDR3. The D gene is left open where the match is weak. Size tells how often a clone was seen (once, few, many) or the class of an expanded clone, and some rows leave it out.

few	TRBD2	TRBV6-5	TRBJ2-7	TGTGCCAGCATAGGGCTAGCGGGAGTACGTAGCGAGCAGTACTTC	CASIGLAGVRSEQYF
few	.	TRBV3-1	TRBJ2-5	TGTGCCAGCAGCCAAGAGGGTTGGCGGGAGACCCAGTACTTC	CASSQEGWRETQYF
few	TRBD1	TRBV12-3/TRBV12-4	TRBJ2-3	TGTGCCAGCAGTCGGGACAGCGCGAGCACAGATACGCAGTATTTT	CASSRDSASTDTQYF
.	.	TRBV9	TRBJ1-1	TGTGCCAGCAGCGTAGCGGGGGGTGGGAAGAACACTGAAGCTTTCTTT	CASSVAGGGKNTEAFF
.	TRBD2	TRBV5-1	TRBJ2-7	TGCGCCAGCAGCCCTACGTCCGGGACTAGCGGACCCTACGAGCAGTACTTC	CASSPTSGTSGPYEQYF
many	TRBD1	TRBV5-1	TRBJ1-2	TGCGCCAGCAGCGAGGGACAGGGGGACTATGGCTACACCTTC	CASSEGQGDYGYTF
.	.	TRBV12-3/TRBV12-4	TRBJ2-7	TGTGCCAGCAGTTTAGCGTTATTAACCTACGAGCAGTACTTC	CASSLALLTYEQYF
.	TRBD2	TRBV2	TRBJ2-1	TGTGCCAGCACCCAAATAGCGGGGCGTACCTACAATGAGCAGTTCTTC	CASTQIAGRTYNEQFF
few	.	TRBV5-1	TRBJ1-1	TGCGCCAGCAGCTTGGGGGGCAGCTTGAACACTGAAGCTTTCTTT	CASSLGGSLNTEAFF
few	.	TRBV6-6	TRBJ2-4	TGTGCCAGCAGCCCCGGAGGGAACCTAGCCAAAAACATTCAGTACTTC	CASSPGGNLAKNIQYF
few	.	TRBV20-1	TRBJ2-4	TGCAGTGCTAGAGATTCAGAACGGGTTTTCGAGAACATTCAGTACTTC	CSARDSERVFENIQYF
.	.	TRBV9	TRBJ2-7	TGTGCCAGCAGTCCAGGCGCCCGGGACACCCTCCCGTCGTACTACGAGCAGTACTTC	CASSPGARDTLPSYYEQYF
few	.	TRBV14	TRBJ1-1	TGTGCCAGCAGCCAAGACCCGAGGACAGCGAACACTGAAGCTTTCTTT	CASSQDPRTANTEAFF
few	.	TRBV9	TRBJ2-3	TGTGCCAGCAGCGTATACGTCACAGATACGCAGTATTTT	CASSVYVTDTQYF
few	.	TRBV6-5	TRBJ2-4	TGTGCCACCTCCATGGGGATGGGGGCCAAAAACATTCAGTACTTC	CATSMGMGAKNIQYF
.	TRBD2	TRBV5-1	TRBJ2-1	TGCGCCAGCCGGGGACTAGCGGGGAACAACAATGAGCAGTTCTTC	CASRGLAGNNNEQFF
many	TRBD1	TRBV20-1	TRBJ1-2	TGCAGTGCTCGGACAGGGGGTGACTATGGCTACACCTTC	CSARTGGDYGYTF
.	.	TRBV10-3	TRBJ2-7	TGTGCCATCAAAGACGGAGCCTCCTACGAGCAGTACTTC	CAIKDGASYEQYF
.	TRBD2	TRBV7-9	TRBJ2-1	TGTGCCAGCAGCTTTACGGGAGGCGGGTTGAATGAGCAGTTCTTC	CASSFTGGGLNEQFF
.	TRBD1	TRBV3-1	TRBJ2-7	TGTGCCAGCAGTCCCAACCTGGGACAGCGGACCTACGAGCAGTACTTC	CASSPNLGQRTYEQYF
.	.	TRBV12-3/TRBV12-4	TRBJ1-3	TGTGCCACCAAGGGGGGGGCTGGAAACACCATATATTTT	CATKGGAGNTIYF
.	TRBD1	TRBV24-1	TRBJ2-3	TGTGCCACCAGCGAGACAGGGGGCACAGATACGCAGTATTTT	CATSETGGTDTQYF
few	TRBD2	TRBV12-3/TRBV12-4	TRBJ2-7	TGTGCCAGCAGACCGGGACTAGCGGGATACGAGCAGTACTTC	CASRPGLAGYEQYF
.	TRBD1	TRBV12-3/TRBV12-4	TRBJ2-5	TGTGCCAGCAGACCGACAGGGAGTCTCGGGACCCAGTACTTC	CASRPTGSLGTQYF
.	.	TRBV7-9	TRBJ1-2	TGTGCCAGCGGGGGGCGAAGTTTAAACTATGGCTACACCTTC	CASGGRSLNYGYTF
many	.	TRBV5-1	TRBJ2-1	TGCGCCAGCAGCTTCGGGGGTGGCCAGATGTTGGATGAGCAGTTCTTC	CASSFGGGQMLDEQFF
.	.	TRBV5-1	TRBJ1-1	TGCGCCAGCAGGGAGACAGATGCGAACACTGAAGCTTTCTTT	CASRETDANTEAFF
few	.	TRBV27	TRBJ2-1	TGTGCCAGCAGTTCTCTATCGGTTTTTGGGGGTGAGCAGTTCTTC	CASSSLSVFGGEQFF
.	.	TRBV7-6	TRBJ2-7	TGTGCCAGCAGCTCTAAGGCAGTCCAGAGCTCCTACGAGCAGTACTTC	CASSSKAVQSSYEQYF
many	TRBD1	TRBV12-3/TRBV12-4	TRBJ2-1	TGTGCCAGCAGCCGGGACAGGGCCTCCTATGAGCAGTTCTTC	CASSRDRASYEQFF
.	.	TRBV30	TRBJ2-1	TGTGCCTGGAGGGGGGACTTCTACAATGAGCAGTTCTTC	CAWRGDFYNEQFF
.	.	TRBV5-1	TRBJ2-1	TGCGCCAGCAAGCTCGAGCGCGCCTCGGGGCAGTTCTTC	CASKLERASGQFF
.	TRBD1	TRBV20-1	TRBJ1-4	TGCAGTGCTACTACGACAGGGGGAGGAAAACTGTTTTTT	CSATTTGGGKLFF
few	.	TRBV6-6	TRBJ2-7	TGTGCCGCTACTAATGGCGGGGAGAGCTCCTACGAGCAGTACTTC	CAATNGGESSYEQYF
few	TRBD2	TRBV3-1	TRBJ2-7	TGTGCCAGCAGCCCGAGCCAGGTGATTACTAGCGGGAGATACGAGCAGTACTTC	CASSPSQVITSGRYEQYF
.	.	TRBV9	TRBJ1-1	TGTGCCAGCAGCGTAGGTACCGCAAACACTGAAGCTTTCTTT	CASSVGTANTEAFF
few	.	TRBV5-1	TRBJ1-1	TGCGCCAGCAGCTCCTCTTTTGGAGGCACTGAAGCTTTCTTT	CASSSSFGGTEAFF
.	.	TRBV14	TRBJ2-7	TGTGCCAGCAGCGCCCGAACACGCGGGGGCTTCTCCTACGAGCAGTACTTC	CASSARTRGGFSYEQYF
many	.	TRBV24-1	TRBJ2-1	TGTGCCACCAGTGACCACCTAAGGGGAAGCTCCTACAATGAGCAGTTCTTC	CATSDHLRGSSYNEQFF
once	.	TRBV28	TRBJ2-7	TGTGCCAGTCTACAGGGAACCTACGAGCAGTACTTC	CASLQGTYEQYF
few	.	TRBV4-3	TRBJ2-7	TGCGCCAGCAGCCAAGACCGGGGAGGCTCCTACGAGCAGTACTTC	CASSQDRGGSYEQYF
few	TRBD2	TRBV14	TRBJ2-1	TGTGCCAGCAGCCTCCTAGGGACTAGCGGTCGCAATGAGCAGTTCTTC	CASSLLGTSGRNEQFF
.	.	TRBV7-2	TRBJ2-3	TGTGCCAGCAGCCCCTGGGATCCTCGGGATACGCAGTATTTT	CASSPWDPRDTQYF
few	.	TRBV5-1	TRBJ1-2	TGCGCCAGCAGCCGAACTCCAGACAAGTCCCCCTATGGCTACACCTTC	CASSRTPDKSPYGYTF
.	TRBD1	TRBV5-1	TRBJ1-1	TGCGCCAGCAGCCTGACAGGGGCTGAAGCTTTCTTT	CASSLTGAEAFF
.	.	TRBV7-9	TRBJ1-1	TGTGCCAGCAGCTTAGCGGATTGGGGCACTGAAGCTTTCTTT	CASSLADWGTEAFF
.	.	TRBV7-2	TRBJ1-5	TGTGCCAGCAGCTTAGTTAGTTCCGCAGGAAATCAGCCCCAGCATTTT	CASSLVSSAGNQPQHF
many	.	TRBV6-2/TRBV6-3	TRBJ1-2	TGTGCCAGCGGCCGGGACCCGGGGCAGTATGGCTACACCTTC	CASGRDPGQYGYTF
.	TRBD2	TRBV15	TRBJ2-1	TGTGCCACCAGCAGACCTAGCGGGAGGTTCAATGAGCAGTTCTTC	CATSRPSGRFNEQFF
few	TRBD2	TRBV5-1	TRBJ2-1	TGCGCCAGCAGCTTCTCTAGCGGGGGGCCGTACAATGAGCAGTTCTTC	CASSFSSGGPYNEQFF
.	.	TRBV12-3/TRBV12-4	TRBJ1-2	TGTGCCAGCAGTGGGGGTGATAACTATGGCTACACCTTC	CASSGGDNYGYTF
.	TRBD1	TRBV5-1	TRBJ1-2	TGCGCCAGCAGCTTTGTATCAGGGGGCCTTTCTAACTATGGCTACACCTTC	CASSFVSGGLSNYGYTF
.	.	TRBV12-3/TRBV12-4	TRBJ2-1	TGTGCCAGCACCCCTGCCCCCTACAATGAGCAGTTCTTC	CASTPAPYNEQFF